The clone carrying this T cell receptor (beta chain) showed up many times. The antigen is not known. Together with a sample-barcoded 5' primer, a J-beta primer mix was included in a second PCR lasting about 7 to 11 cycles. TCRdb ran MiXCR on the 5' RACE reads and lists one entry per CDR3 protein. In the table there are 550,000 to 700,000 distinct CDR3 sequences, 27% of which are singletons. This record belongs to a study of blood T cells in healthy people across ages. Broader study findings: Compared with aged donors, long-lived donors showed fewer expanded clones, suggesting selection.

The CDR3 runs 15 residues. The V and J ends lost 0 bases and 7 bases respectively, with 13 bases between them. Germline V lookup: CDR1 DFQATT, CDR2 SNEGSKA (reference sequence). This receptor was taken from a woman in her 70s in good health. The chain carries TRBV20-1 and TRBJ1-6, with D possibly matching TRBD1 (6 bases). The sequenced material came from blood. The CDR3 region is CSARDGGPGNSPLHF. DNA of the CDR3: TGCAGTGCTAGAGACGGGGGGCCTGGCAATTCACCCCTCCACTTT.